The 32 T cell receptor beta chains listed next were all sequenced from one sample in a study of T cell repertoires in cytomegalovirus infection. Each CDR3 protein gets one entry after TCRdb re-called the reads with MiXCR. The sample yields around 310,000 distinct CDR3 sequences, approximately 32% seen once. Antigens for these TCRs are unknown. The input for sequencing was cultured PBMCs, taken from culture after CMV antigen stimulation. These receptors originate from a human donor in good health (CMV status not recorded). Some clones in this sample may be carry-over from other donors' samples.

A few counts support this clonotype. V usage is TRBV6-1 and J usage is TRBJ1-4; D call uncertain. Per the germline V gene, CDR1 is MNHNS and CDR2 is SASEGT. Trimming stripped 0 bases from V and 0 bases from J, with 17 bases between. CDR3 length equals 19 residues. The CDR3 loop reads CASSEAVGNYPTTNEKLFF. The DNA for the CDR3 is TGTGCCAGCAGTGAAGCTGTGGGTAATTACCCTACAACTAATGAAAAACTGTTTTTT.

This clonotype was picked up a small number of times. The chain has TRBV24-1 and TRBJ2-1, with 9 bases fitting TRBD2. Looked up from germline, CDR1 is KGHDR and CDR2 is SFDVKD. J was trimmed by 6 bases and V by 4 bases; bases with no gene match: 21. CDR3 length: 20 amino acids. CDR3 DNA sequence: TGTGCCACCAGTGACCCTTATTATGGGGATAGCGGGAGTATCGGCAATGAGCAGTTCTTC. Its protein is CATSDPYYGDSGSIGNEQFF.

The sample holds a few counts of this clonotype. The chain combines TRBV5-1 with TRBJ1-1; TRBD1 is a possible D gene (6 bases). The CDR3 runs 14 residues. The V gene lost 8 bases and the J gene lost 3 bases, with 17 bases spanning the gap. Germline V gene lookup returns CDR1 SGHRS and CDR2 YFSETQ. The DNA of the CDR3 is TGCGCCAGTGCGGCTGGCGGGGGCGACACTGAAGCTTTCTTT. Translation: CASAAGGGDTEAFF.

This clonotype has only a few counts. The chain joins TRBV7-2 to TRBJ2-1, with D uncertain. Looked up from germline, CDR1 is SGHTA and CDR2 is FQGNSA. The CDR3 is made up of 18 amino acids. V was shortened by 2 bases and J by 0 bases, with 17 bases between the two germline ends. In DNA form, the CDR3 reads TGTGCCAGCAGCTTAAGGCTCTGGCGCCGGAGCTCCTACAATGAGCAGTTCTTC. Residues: CASSLRLWRRSSYNEQFF.

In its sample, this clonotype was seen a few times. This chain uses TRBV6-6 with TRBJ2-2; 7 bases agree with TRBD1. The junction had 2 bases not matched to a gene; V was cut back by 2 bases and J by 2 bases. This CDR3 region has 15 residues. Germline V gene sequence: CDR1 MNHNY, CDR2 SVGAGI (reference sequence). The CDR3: CASSYGTVNTGELFF. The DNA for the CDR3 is TGTGCCAGCAGTTACGGGACAGTTAACACCGGGGAGCTGTTTTTT.

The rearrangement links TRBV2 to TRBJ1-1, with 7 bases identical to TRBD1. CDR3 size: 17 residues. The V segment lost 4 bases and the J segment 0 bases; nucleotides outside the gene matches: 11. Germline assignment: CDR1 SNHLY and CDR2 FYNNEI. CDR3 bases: TGTGCCAGCAGTGGGGACAGTTACGAACGCATGAACACTGAAGCTTTCTTT. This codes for CASSGDSYERMNTEAFF.

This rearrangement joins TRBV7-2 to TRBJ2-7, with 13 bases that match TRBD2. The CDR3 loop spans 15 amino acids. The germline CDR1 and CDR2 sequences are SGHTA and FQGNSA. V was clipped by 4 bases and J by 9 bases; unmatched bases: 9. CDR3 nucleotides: TGTGCCAGCAGCTCCCAAGGACTAGCGGGAGAGGGGCAGTACTTC. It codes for CASSSQGLAGEGQYF. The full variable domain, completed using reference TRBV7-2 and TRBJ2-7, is GAGVSQSPSNKVTEKGKDVELRCDPISGHTALYWYRQSLGQGLEFLIYFQGNSAPDKSGLPSDRFSAERTGGSVSTLTIQRTQQEDSAVYLCASSSQGLAGEGQYFGPGTRLTVT.

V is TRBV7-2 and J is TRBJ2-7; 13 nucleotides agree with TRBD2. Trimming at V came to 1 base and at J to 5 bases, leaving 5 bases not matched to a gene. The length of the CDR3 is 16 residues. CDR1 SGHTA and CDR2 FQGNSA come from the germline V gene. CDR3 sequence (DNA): TGTGCCAGCAGCTTAGAACTAGCGGGAGGGCAAAACGAGCAGTACTTC. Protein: CASSLELAGGQNEQYF.

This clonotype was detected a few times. The CDR3 region is CASSPASPGSAVYGYTF. Here the CDR3 DNA reads TGTGCCAGCAGCCCAGCTTCCCCTGGCAGCGCAGTCTATGGCTACACCTTC. The rearrangement joins TRBV7-9 to TRBJ1-2; unclear D gene. This CDR3 is built from 17 residues. The ends were cut back, 5 bases at V and 4 bases at J, with 23 bases in the middle. Germline V CDR1 and CDR2: SEHNR, FQNEAQ (reference sequence).

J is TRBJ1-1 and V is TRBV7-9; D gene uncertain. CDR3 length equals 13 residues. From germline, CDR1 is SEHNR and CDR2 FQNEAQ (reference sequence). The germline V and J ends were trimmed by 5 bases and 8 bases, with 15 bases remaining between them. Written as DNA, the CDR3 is TGTGCCAGCAGCCAGATGAGTGGTAGGGAAGCTTTCTTT. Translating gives CASSQMSGREAFF.

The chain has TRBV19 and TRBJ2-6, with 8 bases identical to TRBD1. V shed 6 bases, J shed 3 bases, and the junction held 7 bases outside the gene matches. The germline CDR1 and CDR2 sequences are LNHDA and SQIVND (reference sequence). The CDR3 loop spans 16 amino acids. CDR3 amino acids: CASRDRESVGANVLTF. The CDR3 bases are TGTGCCAGTAGGGACAGGGAAAGTGTTGGGGCCAACGTCCTGACTTTC.

CDR3 DNA sequence: TGTGCCAGCAGCTCCTCGACAGGGTTCTATGGCTACACCTTC. Its protein product is CASSSSTGFYGYTF. The chain carries TRBV7-9 and TRBJ1-2; 7 bases line up with TRBD1. The CDR3 sequence is 14 residues long. J gave up 4 bases and V 4 bases, and 6 bases lay outside the gene matches. The germline gives CDR1 SEHNR, CDR2 FQNEAQ (reference sequence).

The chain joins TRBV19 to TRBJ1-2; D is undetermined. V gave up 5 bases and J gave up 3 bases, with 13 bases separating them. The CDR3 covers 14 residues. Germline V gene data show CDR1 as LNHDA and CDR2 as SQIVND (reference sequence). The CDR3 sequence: CASSLRHGDYGYTF. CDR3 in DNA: TGTGCCAGTAGTTTACGACACGGCGACTATGGCTACACCTTC.

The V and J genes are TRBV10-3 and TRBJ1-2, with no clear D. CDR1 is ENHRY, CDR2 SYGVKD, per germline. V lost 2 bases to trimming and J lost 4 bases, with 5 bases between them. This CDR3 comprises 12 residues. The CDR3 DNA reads TGTGCCATCAGTGAGGAGGGCTATGGCTACACCTTC. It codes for CAISEEGYGYTF.

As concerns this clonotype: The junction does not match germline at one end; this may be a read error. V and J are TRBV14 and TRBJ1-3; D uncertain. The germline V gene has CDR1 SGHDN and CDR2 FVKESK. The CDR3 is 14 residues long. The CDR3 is CACSPNYSGNTIYF. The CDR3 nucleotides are TGTGCCTGCAGTCCTAATTACTCTGGAAACACCATATATTTT.

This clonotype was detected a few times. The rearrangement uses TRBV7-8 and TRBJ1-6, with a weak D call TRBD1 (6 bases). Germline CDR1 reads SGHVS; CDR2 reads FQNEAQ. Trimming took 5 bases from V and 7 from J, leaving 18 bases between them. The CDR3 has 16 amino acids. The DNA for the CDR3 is TGTGCCAGCAGCGTAGGGTACGGGACATCAAATTCACCCCTCCACTTT. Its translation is CASSVGYGTSNSPLHF. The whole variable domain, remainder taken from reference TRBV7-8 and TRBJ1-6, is GAGVSQSPRYKVAKRGQDVALRCDPISGHVSLFWYQQALGQGPEFLTYFQNEAQLDKSGLPSDRFFAERPEGSVSTLKIQRTQQEDSAVYLCASSVGYGTSNSPLHFGNGTRLTVT.

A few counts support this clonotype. CDR3 sequence reads: CASSSRVEGNQPQHF. The DNA for the CDR3 is TGTGCCAGCAGCTCCAGGGTGGAGGGCAATCAGCCCCAGCATTTT. This chain uses TRBV13 with TRBJ1-5, with a tentative D call TRBD1 (5 bases). CDR1 and CDR2 from the germline V gene are PRHDT and FYEKMQ (reference sequence). CDR3 length: 15 amino acids. V was trimmed by 4 bases and J by 2 bases, leaving 12 bases between them. The complete variable domain, with remaining parts taken from reference TRBV13 and TRBJ1-5, reads AAGVIQSPRHLIKEKRETATLKCYPIPRHDTVYWYQQGPGQDPQFLISFYEKMQSDKGSIPDRFSAQQFSDYHSELNMSSLELGDSALYFCASSSRVEGNQPQHFGDGTRLSIL.

CDR3 sequence reads: CASSSRPEWGYTF. CDR3 sequence (DNA): TGTGCCAGCAGCTCACGACCTGAATGGGGCTACACCTTC. J is TRBJ1-2 and V is TRBV7-9; no clear D. The CDR3 is 13 residues long. Germline values: CDR1 SEHNR, CDR2 FQNEAQ (reference sequence). The germline V and J ends were trimmed by 4 bases and 8 bases, with 14 bases remaining between them.

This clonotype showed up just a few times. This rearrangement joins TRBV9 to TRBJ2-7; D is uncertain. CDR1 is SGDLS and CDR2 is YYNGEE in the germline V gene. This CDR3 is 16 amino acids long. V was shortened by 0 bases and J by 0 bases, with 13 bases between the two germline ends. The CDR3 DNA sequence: TGTGCCAGCAGCGTAGAAGTACTATCGAACTCCTACGAGCAGTACTTC. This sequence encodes CASSVEVLSNSYEQYF.

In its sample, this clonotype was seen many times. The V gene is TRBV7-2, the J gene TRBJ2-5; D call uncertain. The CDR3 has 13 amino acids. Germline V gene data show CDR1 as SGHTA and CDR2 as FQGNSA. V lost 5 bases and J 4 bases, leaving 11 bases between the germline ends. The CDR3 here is CASSGGSAETQYF. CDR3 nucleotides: TGTGCCAGCAGCGGCGGATCTGCAGAGACCCAGTACTTC.

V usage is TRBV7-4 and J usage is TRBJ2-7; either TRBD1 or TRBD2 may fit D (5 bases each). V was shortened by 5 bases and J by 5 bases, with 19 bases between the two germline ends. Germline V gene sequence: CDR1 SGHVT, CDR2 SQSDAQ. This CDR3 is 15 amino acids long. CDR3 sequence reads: CASSRGTKDTHEQYF. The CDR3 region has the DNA TGTGCCAGCAGCCGAGGGACGAAGGATACCCACGAGCAGTACTTC.

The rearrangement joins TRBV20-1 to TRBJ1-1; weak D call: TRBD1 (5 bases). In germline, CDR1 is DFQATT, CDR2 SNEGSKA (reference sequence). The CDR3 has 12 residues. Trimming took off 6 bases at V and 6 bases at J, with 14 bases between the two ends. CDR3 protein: CSAPPRGAEAFF. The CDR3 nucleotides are TGCAGTGCCCCCCCGAGGGGAGCTGAAGCTTTCTTT.

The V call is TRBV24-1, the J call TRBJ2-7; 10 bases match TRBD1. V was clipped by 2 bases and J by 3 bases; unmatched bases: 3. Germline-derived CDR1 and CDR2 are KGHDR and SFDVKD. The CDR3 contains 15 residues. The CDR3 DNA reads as TGTGCCACCAGTGATTACGGGACAGGGGACTACGAGCAGTACTTC. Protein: CATSDYGTGDYEQYF.

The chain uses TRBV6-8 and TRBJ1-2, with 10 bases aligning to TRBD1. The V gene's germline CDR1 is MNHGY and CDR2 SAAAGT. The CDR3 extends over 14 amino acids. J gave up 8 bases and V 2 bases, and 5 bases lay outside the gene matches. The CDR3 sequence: CASSYLDRGGGYTF. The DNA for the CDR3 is TGTGCCAGCAGTTACCTGGACAGGGGGGGAGGCTACACCTTC.

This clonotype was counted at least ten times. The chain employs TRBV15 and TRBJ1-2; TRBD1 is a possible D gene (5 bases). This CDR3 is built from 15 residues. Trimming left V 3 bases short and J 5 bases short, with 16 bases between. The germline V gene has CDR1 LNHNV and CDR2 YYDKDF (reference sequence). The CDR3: CATSRGTRGWYGYTF. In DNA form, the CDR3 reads TGTGCCACCAGCAGGGGTACTAGGGGTTGGTATGGCTACACCTTC.

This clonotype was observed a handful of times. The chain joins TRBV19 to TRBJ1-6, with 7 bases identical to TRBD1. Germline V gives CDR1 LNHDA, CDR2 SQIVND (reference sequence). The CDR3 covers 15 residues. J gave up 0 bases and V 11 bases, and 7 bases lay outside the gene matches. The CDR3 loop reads CACNRGSSYNSPLHF. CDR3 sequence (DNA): TGTGCCTGTAACAGGGGTAGCTCCTATAATTCACCCCTCCACTTT.

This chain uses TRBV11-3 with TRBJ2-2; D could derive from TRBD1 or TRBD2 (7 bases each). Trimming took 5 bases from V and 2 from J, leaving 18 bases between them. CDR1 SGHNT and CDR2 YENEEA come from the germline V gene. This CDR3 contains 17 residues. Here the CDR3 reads CASSPAGGAGNTGELFF. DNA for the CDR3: TGTGCCAGCAGCCCTGCAGGGGGAGCGGGAAACACCGGGGAGCTGTTTTTT.

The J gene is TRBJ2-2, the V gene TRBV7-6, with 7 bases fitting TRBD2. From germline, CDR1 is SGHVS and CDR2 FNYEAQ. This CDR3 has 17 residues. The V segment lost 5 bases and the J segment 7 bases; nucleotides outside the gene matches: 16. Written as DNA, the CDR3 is TGTGCCAGCAGCGCGAATGGCGGGAGCGTATTGGGCGGGGAGCTGTTTTTT. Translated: CASSANGGSVLGGELFF. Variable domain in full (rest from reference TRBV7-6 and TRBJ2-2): GAGVSQSPRYKVTKRGQDVALRCDPISGHVSLYWYRQALGQGPEFLTYFNYEAQQDKSGLPNDRFSAERPEGSISTLTIQRTEQRDSAMYRCASSANGGSVLGGELFFGEGSRLTVL.

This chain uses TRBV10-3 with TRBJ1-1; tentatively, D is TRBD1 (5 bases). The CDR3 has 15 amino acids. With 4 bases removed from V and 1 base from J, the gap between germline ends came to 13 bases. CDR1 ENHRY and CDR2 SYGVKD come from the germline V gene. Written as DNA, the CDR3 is TGTGCCATCAGTGCGAGCCGGGACTCGAACACTGAAGCTTTCTTT. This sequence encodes CAISASRDSNTEAFF.

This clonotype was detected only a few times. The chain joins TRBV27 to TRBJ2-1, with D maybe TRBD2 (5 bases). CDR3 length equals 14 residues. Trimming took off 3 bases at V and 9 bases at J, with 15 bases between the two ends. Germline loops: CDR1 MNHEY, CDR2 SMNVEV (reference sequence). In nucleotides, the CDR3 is TGTGCCAGCAGTTTTTTGGCTTCCCGGGGTGAGCAGTTCTTC. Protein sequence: CASSFLASRGEQFF.

CDR3 sequence: CAGGRGGGNTIYF. The CDR3 DNA reads TGTGCCGGCGGGCGAGGTGGGGGAAACACCATATATTTT. The chain employs TRBV12-3 or TRBV12-4 and TRBJ1-3; no firm D call. The CDR3 totals 13 residues. V lost 11 bases to trimming and J lost 4 bases, with 15 bases between them.

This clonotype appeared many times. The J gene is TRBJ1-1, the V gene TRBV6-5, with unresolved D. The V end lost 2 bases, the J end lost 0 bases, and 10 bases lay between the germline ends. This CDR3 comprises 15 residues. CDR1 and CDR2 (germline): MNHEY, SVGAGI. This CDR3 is CASSYRPVMNTEAFF. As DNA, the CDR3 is TGTGCCAGCAGTTACCGTCCGGTAATGAACACTGAAGCTTTCTTT.